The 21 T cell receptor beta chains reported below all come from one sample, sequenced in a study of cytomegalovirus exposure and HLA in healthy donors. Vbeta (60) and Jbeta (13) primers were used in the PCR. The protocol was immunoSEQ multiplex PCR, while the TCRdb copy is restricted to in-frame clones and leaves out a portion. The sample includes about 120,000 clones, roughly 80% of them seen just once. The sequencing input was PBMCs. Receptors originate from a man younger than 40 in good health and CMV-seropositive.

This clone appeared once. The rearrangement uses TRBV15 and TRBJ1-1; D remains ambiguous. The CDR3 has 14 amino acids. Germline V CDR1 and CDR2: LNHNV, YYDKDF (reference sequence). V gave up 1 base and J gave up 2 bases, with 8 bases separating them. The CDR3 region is CATSRGGSNTEAFF. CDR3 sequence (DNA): TGTGCCACCAGCAGAGGTGGCAGTAACACTGAAGCTTTCTTT.

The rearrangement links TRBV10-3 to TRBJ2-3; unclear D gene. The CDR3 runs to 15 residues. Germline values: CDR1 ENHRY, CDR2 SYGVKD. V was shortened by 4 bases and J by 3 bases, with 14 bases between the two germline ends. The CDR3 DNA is TGTGCCATCAGTGTTGGTCCCGAAGCAACAGATACGCAGTATTTT. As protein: CAISVGPEATDTQYF.

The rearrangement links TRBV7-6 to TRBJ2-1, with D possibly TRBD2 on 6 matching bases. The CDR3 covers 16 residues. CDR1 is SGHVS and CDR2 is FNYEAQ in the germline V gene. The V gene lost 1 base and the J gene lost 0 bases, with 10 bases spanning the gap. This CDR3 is CASSLGGGVSYNEQFF. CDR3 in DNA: TGTGCCAGCAGCTTAGGGGGCGGGGTCTCCTACAATGAGCAGTTCTTC.

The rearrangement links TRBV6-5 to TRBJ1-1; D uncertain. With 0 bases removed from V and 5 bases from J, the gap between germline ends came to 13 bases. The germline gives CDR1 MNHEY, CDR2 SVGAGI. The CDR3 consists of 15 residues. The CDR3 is CASSYSPGAGTEAFF. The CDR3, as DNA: TGTGCCAGCAGTTACTCTCCAGGCGCGGGGACTGAAGCTTTCTTT.

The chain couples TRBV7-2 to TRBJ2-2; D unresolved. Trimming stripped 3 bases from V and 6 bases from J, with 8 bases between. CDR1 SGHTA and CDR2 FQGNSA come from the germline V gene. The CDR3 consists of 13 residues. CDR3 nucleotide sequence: TGTGCCAGCAGCTTTCGGAGAGCCGGGGAGCTGTTTTTT. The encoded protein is CASSFRRAGELFF. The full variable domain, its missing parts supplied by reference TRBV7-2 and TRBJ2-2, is GAGVSQSPSNKVTEKGKDVELRCDPISGHTALYWYRQSLGQGLEFLIYFQGNSAPDKSGLPSDRFSAERTGGSVSTLTIQRTQQEDSAVYLCASSFRRAGELFFGEGSRLTVL.

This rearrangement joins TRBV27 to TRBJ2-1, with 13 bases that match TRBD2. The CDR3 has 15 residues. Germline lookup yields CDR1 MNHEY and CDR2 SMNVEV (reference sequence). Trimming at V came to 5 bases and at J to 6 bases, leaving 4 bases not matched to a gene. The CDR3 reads CASSPGTSGANEQFF. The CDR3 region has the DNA TGTGCCAGCAGTCCTGGGACTAGCGGGGCCAATGAGCAGTTCTTC.

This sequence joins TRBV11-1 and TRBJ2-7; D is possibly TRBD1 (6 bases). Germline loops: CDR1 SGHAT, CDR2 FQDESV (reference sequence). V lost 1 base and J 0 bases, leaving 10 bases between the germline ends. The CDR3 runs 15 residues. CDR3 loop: CASSLGTATSYEQYF. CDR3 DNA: TGTGCCAGCAGCTTAGGGACAGCAACCTCCTACGAGCAGTACTTC.

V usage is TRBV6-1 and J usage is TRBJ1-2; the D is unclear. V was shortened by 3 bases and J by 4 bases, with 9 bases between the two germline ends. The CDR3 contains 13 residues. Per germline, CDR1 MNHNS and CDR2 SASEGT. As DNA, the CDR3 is TGTGCCAGCAGTGACAGTGCTGGCTATGGCTACACCTTC. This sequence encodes CASSDSAGYGYTF.

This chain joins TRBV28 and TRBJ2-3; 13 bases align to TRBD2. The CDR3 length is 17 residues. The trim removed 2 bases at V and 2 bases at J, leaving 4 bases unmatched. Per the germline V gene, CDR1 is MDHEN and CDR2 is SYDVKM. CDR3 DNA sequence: TGTGCCAGCAGTTTACGGACTAGCGGGGGCCTCACAGATACGCAGTATTTT. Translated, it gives CASSLRTSGGLTDTQYF.

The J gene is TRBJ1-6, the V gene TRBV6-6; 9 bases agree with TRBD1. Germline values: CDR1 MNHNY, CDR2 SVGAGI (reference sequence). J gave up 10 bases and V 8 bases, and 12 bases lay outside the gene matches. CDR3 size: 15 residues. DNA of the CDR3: TGTGCCAGCCGACCCGGGACAGGGAGTGGATCACCCCTCCACTTT. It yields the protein CASRPGTGSGSPLHF.

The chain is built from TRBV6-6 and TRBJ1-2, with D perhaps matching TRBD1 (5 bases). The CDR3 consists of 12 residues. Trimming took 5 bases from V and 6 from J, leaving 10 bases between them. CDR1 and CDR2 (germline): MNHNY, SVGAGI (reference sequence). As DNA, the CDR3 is TGTGCCAGCAGTAGGTTAGGGGATGGCTACACCTTC. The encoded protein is CASSRLGDGYTF.

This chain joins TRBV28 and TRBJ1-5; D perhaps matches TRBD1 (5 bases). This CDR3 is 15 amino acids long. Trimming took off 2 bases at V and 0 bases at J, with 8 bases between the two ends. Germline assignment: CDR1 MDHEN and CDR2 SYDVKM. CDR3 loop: CASSLGGDSNQPQHF. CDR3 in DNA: TGTGCCAGCAGTTTAGGAGGGGATAGCAATCAGCCCCAGCATTTT.

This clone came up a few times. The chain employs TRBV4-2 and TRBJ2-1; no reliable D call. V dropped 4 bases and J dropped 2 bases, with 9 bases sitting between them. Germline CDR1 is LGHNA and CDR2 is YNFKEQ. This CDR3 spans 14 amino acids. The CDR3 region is CASSRATAYNEQFF. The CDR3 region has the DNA TGTGCCAGCAGCCGGGCCACTGCCTACAATGAGCAGTTCTTC.

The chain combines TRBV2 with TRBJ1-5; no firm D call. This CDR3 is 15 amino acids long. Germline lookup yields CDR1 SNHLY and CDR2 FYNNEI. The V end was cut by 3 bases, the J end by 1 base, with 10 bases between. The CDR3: CASSDPAVSNQPQHF. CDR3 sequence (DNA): TGTGCCAGCAGTGACCCCGCGGTAAGCAATCAGCCCCAGCATTTT. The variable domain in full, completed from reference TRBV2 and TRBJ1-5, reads EPEVTQTPSHQVTQMGQEVILRCVPISNHLYFYWYRQILGQKVEFLVSFYNNEISEKSEIFDDQFSVERPDGSNFTLKIRSTKLEDSAMYFCASSDPAVSNQPQHFGDGTRLSIL.

The CDR3 DNA is TGTGCCAGCAGTTTATCGGACAGCTCTGAGGAGACCCAGTACTTC. This translates into CASSLSDSSEETQYF. The V gene is TRBV28, the J gene TRBJ2-5; perhaps TRBD1 as D (6 bases). Trimming cost V 1 base and J 5 bases, with 14 bases left between them. This CDR3 is 15 amino acids long. Germline loops: CDR1 MDHEN, CDR2 SYDVKM.

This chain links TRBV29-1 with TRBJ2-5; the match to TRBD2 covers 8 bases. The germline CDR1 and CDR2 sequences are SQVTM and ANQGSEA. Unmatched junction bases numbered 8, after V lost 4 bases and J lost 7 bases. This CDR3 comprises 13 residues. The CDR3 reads CSVAGTSSGTQYF. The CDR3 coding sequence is TGCAGCGTTGCCGGGACTAGTAGCGGGACCCAGTACTTC.

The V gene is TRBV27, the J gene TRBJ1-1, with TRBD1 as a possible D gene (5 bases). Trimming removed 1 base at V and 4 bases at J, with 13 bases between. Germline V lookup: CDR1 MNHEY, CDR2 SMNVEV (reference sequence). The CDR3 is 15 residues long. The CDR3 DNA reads TGTGCCAGCAGTTTATTAGGAGGGGAGATCACTGAAGCTTTCTTT. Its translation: CASSLLGGEITEAFF.

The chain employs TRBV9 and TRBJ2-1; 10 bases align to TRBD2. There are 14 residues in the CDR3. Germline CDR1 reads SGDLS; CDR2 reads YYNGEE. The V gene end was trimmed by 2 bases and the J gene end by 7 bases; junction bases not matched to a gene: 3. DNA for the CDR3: TGTGCCAGCAGCGTCGCTAGCGGGGGTAATGAGCAGTTCTTC. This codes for CASSVASGGNEQFF.

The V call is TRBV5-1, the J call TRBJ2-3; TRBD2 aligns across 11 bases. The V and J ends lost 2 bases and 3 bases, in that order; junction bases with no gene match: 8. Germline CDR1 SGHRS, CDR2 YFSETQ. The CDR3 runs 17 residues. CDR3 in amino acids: CASSFKLLAGATDTQYF. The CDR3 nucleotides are TGCGCCAGCAGCTTTAAACTACTAGCGGGGGCAACAGATACGCAGTATTTT.

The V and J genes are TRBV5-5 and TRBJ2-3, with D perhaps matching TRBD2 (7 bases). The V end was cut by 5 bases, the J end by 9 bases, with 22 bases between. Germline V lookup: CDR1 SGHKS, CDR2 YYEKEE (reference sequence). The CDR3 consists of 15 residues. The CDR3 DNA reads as TGTGCCAGCAGGCAAGGGCGGGGGCCCTTAGGCACGCAGTATTTT. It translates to CASRQGRGPLGTQYF.

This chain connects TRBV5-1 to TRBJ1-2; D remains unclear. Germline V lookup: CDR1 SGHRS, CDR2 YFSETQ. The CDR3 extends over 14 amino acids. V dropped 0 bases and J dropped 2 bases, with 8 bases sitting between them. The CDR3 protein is CASSLEGGNYGYTF. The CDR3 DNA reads TGCGCCAGCAGCTTGGAGGGCGGGAACTATGGCTACACCTTC. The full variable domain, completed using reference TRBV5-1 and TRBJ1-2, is KAGVTQTPRYLIKTRGQQVTLSCSPISGHRSVSWYQQTPGQGLQFLFEYFSETQRNKGNFPGRFSGRQFSNSRSEMNVSTLELGDSALYLCASSLEGGNYGYTFGSGTRLTVV.